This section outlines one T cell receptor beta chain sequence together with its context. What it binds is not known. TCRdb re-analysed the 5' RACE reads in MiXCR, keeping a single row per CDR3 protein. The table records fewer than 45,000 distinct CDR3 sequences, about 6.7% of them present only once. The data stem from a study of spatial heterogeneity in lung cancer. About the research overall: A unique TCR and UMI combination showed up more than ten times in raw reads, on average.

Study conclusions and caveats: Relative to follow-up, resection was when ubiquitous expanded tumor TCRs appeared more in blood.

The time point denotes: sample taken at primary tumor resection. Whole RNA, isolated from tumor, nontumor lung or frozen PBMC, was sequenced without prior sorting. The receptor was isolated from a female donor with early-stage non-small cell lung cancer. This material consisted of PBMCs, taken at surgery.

The CDR3 region is CASSLGQAYQPQHF. CDR3 bases: TGTGCCAGCAGCTTGGGACAGGCCTATCAGCCCCAGCATTTT. J is TRBJ1-5 and V is TRBV7-9, with TRBD1 identical over 8 bases. The germline gives CDR1 SEHNR, CDR2 FQNEAQ (reference sequence). The ends lost 3 bases at V and 5 bases at J; junction bases unmatched: 3. The CDR3 totals 14 residues.